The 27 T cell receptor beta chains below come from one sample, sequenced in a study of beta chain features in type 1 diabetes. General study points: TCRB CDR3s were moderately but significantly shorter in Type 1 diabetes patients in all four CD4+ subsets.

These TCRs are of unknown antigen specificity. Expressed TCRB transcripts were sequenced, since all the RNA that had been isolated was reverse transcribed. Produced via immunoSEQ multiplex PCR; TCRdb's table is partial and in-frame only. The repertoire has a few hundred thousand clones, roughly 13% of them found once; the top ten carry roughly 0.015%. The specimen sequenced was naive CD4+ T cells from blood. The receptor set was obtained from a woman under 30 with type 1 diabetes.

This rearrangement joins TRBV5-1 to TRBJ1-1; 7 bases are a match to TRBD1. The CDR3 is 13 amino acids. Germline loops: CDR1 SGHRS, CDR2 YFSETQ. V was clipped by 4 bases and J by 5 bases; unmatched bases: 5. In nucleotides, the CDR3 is TGCGCCAGCAGCAACGGGACAGCGACTGAAGCTTTCTTT. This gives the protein CASSNGTATEAFF.

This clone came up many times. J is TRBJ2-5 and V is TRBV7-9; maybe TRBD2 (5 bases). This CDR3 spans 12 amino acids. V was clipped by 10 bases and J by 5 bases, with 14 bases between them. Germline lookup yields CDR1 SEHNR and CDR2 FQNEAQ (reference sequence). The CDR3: CAKAQEGETQYF. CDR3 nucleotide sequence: TGTGCCAAAGCCCAAGAGGGTGAGACCCAGTACTTC.

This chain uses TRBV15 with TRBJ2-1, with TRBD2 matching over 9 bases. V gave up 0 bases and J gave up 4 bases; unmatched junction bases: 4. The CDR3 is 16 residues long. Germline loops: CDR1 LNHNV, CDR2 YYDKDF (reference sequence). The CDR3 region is CATSRDGLAGYNEQFF. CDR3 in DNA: TGTGCCACCAGCAGAGATGGGCTAGCGGGGTACAATGAGCAGTTCTTC.

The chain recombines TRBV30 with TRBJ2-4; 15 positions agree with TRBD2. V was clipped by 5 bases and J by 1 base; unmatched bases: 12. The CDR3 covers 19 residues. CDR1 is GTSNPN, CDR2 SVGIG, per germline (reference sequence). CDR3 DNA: TGTGCCTGGCTCCATCCGGGACTAGCGGGAGGAGGGGCCAAAAACATTCAGTACTTC. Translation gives CAWLHPGLAGGGAKNIQYF.

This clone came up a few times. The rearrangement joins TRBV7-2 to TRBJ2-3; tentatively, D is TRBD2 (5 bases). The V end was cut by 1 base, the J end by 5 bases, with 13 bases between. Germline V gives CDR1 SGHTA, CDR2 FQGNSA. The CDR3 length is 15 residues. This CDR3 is CASSLEPGREDTQYF. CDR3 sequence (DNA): TGTGCCAGCAGCTTAGAACCCGGTCGGGAAGATACGCAGTATTTT.

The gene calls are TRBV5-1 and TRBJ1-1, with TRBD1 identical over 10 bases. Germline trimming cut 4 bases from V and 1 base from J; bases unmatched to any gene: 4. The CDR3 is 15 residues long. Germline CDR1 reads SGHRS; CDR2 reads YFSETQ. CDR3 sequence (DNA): TGCGCCAGCAGCCCAAGGACAGGGGGGAACACTGAAGCTTTCTTT. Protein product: CASSPRTGGNTEAFF. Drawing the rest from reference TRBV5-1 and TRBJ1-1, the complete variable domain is KAGVTQTPRYLIKTRGQQVTLSCSPISGHRSVSWYQQTPGQGLQFLFEYFSETQRNKGNFPGRFSGRQFSNSRSEMNVSTLELGDSALYLCASSPRTGGNTEAFFGQGTRLTVV.

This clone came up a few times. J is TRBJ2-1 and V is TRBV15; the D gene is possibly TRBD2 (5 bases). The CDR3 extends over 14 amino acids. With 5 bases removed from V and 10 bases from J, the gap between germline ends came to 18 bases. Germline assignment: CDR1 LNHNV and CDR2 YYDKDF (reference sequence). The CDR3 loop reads CATSLVGEPQEQFF. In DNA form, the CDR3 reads TGTGCCACCAGCCTAGTGGGAGAGCCTCAAGAGCAGTTCTTC. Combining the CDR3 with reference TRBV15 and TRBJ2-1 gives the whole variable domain DAMVIQNPRYQVTQFGKPVTLSCSQTLNHNVMYWYQQKSSQAPKLLFHYYDKDFNNEADTPDNFQSRRPNTSFCFLDIRSPGLGDTAMYLCATSLVGEPQEQFFGPGTRLTVL.

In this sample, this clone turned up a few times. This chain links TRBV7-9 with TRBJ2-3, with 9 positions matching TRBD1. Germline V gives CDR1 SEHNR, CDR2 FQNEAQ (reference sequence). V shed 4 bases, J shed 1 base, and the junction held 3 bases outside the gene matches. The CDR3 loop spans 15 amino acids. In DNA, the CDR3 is TGTGCCAGCAGCTATAGGACAGGGGGCACAGATACGCAGTATTTT. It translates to CASSYRTGGTDTQYF.

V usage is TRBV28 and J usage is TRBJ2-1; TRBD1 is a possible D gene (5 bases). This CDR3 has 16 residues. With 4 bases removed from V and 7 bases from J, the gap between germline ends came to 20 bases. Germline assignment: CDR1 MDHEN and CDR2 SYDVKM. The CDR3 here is CASSSATDSPRNEQFF. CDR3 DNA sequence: TGTGCCAGCAGTTCGGCGACAGACTCTCCGAGGAATGAGCAGTTCTTC.

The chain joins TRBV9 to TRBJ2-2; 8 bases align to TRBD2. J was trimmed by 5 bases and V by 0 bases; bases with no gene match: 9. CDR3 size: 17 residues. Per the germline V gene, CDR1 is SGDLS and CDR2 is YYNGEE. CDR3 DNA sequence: TGTGCCAGCAGCGTAGCTACGGGGGGGCGGGTGACCGGGGAGCTGTTTTTT. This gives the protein CASSVATGGRVTGELFF. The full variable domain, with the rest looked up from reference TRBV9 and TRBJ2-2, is DSGVTQTPKHLITATGQRVTLRCSPRSGDLSVYWYQQSLDQGLQFLIQYYNGEERAKGNILERFSAQQFPDLHSELNLSSLELGDSALYFCASSVATGGRVTGELFFGEGSRLTVL.

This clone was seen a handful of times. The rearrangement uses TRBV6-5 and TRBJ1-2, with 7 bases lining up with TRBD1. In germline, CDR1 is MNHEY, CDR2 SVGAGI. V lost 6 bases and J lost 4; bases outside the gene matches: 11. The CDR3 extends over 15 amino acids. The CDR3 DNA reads TGTGCCAGCAGCCGCGGGACAGACCATTCCTATGGCTACACCTTC. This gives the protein CASSRGTDHSYGYTF.

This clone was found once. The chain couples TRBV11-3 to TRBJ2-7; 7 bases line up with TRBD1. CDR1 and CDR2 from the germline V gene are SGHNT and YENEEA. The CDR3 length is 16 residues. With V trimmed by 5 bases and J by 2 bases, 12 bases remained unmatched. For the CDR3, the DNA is TGTGCCAGCAGCAAACCCGGGACAGAGACTACCTACGAGCAGTACGTC. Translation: CASSKPGTETTYEQYV.

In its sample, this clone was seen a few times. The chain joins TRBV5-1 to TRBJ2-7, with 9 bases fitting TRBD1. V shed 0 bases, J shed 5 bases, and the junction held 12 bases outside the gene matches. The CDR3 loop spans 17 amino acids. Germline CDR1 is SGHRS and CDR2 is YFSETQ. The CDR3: CASSLVLLSGTGNEQYF. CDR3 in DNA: TGCGCCAGCAGCTTGGTCCTTCTCTCCGGGACAGGGAACGAGCAGTACTTC.

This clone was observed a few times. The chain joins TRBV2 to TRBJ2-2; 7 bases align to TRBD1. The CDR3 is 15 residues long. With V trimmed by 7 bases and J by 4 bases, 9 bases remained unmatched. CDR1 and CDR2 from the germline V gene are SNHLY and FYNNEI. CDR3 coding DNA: TGTGCCAGCACCCCTCGGGGACAGAGCACCGGGGAGCTGTTTTTT. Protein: CASTPRGQSTGELFF.

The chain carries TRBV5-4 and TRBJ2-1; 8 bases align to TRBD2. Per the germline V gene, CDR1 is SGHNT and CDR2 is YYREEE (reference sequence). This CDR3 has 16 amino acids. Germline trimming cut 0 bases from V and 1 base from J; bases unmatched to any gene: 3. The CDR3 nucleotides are TGTGCCAGCAGCTTGGCGGCTAGCGGGTCCTACAATGAGCAGTTCTTC. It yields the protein CASSLAASGSYNEQFF.

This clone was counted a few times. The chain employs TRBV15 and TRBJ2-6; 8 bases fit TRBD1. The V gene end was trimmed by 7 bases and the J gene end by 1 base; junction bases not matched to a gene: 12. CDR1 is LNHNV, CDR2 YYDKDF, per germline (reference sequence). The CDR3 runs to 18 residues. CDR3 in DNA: TGTGCCACCACCCCGGCGACAGGGGTACGGTCTGGGGCCAACGTCCTGACTTTC. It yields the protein CATTPATGVRSGANVLTF.

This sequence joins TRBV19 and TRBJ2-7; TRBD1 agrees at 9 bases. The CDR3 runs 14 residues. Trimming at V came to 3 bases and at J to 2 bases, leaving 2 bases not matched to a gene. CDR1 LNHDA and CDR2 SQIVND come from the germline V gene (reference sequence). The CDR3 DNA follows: TGTGCCAGTAGTATCCGGGACAGGGCCTACGAGCAGTACGTC. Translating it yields CASSIRDRAYEQYV.

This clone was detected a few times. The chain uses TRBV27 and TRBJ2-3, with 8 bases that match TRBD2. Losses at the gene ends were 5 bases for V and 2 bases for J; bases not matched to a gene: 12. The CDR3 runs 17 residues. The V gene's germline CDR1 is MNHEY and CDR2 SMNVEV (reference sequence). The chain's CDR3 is CASSLRPAGEYTDTQYF. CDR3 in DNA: TGTGCCAGCAGTCTCCGCCCAGCGGGAGAGTACACAGATACGCAGTATTTT.

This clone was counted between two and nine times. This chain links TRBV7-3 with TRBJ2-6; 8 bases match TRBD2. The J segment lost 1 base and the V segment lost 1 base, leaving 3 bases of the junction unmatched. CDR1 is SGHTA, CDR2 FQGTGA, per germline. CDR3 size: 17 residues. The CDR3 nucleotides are TGTGCCAGCAGCTTAAACCCTAGCGGGTCTGGGGCCAACGTCCTGACTTTC. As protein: CASSLNPSGSGANVLTF. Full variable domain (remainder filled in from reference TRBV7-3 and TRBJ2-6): GAGVSQTPSNKVTEKGKYVELRCDPISGHTALYWYRQSLGQGPEFLIYFQGTGAADDSGLPNDRFFAVRPEGSVSTLKIQRTERGDSAVYLCASSLNPSGSGANVLTFGAGSRLTVL.

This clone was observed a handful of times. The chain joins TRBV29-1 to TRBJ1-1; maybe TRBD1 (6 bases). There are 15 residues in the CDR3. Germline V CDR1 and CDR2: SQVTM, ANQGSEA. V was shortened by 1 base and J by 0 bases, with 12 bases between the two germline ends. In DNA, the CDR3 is TGCAGCGTTGAAGTTAGGGGACACATGAACACTGAAGCTTTCTTT. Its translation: CSVEVRGHMNTEAFF. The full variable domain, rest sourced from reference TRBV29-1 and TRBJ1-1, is SAVISQKPSRDICQRGTSLTIQCQVDSQVTMMFWYRQQPGQSLTLIATANQGSEATYESGFVIDKFPISRPNLTFSTLTVSNMSPEDSSIYLCSVEVRGHMNTEAFFGQGTRLTVV.

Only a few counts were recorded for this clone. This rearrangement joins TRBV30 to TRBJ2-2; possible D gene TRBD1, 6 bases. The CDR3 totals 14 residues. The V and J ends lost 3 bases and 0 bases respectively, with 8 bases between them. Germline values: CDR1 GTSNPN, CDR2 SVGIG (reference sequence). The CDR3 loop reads CAWRRQANTGELFF. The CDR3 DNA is TGTGCCTGGAGAAGACAGGCGAACACCGGGGAGCTGTTTTTT.

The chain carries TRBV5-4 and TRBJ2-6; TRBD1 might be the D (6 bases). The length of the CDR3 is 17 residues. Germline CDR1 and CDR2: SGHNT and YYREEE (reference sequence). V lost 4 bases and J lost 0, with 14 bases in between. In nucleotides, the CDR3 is TGTGCCAGCAGCGGCAGACAGGTTAGCTCTGGGGCCAACGTCCTGACTTTC. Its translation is CASSGRQVSSGANVLTF. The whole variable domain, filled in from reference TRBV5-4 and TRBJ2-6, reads ETGVTQSPTHLIKTRGQQVTLRCSSQSGHNTVSWYQQALGQGPQFIFQYYREEENGRGNFPPRFSGLQFPNYSSELNVNALELDDSALYLCASSGRQVSSGANVLTFGAGSRLTVL.

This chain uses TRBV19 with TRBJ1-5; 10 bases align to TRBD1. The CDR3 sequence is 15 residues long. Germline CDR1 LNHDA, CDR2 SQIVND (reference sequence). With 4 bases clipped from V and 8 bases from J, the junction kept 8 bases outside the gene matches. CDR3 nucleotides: TGTGCCAGTAGTAACCCCGACAGGGGGCCCAAGCCCCAGCATTTT. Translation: CASSNPDRGPKPQHF. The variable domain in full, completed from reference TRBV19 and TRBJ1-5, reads DGGITQSPKYLFRKEGQNVTLSCEQNLNHDAMYWYRQDPGQGLRLIYYSQIVNDFQKGDIAEGYSVSREKKESFPLTVTSAQKNPTAFYLCASSNPDRGPKPQHFGDGTRLSIL.

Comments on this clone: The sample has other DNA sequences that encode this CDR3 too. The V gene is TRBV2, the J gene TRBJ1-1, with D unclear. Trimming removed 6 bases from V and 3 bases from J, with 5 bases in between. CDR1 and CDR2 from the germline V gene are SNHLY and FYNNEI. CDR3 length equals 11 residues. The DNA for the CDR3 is TGTGCCAGCAGCCTTTACACTGAAGCTTTCTTT. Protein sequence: CASSLYTEAFF.

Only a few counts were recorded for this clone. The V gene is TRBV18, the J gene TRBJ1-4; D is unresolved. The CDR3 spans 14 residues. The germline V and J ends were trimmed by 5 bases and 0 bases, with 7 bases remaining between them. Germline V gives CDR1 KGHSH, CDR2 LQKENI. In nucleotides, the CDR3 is TGTGCCAGCTCAAATCGGTCAACTAATGAAAAACTGTTTTTT. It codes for CASSNRSTNEKLFF.

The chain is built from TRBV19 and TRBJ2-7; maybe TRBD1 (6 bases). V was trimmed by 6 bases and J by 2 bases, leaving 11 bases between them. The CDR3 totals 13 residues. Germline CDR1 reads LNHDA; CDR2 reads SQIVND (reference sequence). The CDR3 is CASRDSPTYEQYF. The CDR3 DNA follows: TGTGCCAGTAGGGACAGTCCTACCTACGAGCAGTACTTC.

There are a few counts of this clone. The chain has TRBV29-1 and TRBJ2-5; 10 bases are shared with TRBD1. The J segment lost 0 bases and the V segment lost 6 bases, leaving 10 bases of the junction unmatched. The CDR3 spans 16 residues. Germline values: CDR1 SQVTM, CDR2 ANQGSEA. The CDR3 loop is CSVQGTGDPYQETQYF. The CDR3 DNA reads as TGCAGCGTCCAAGGGACAGGGGACCCTTACCAAGAGACCCAGTACTTC.